Shown below are 10 T cell receptor beta chains from a single sample sequenced in a study of T cells in Graves' hyperthyroidism and ophthalmopathy. The TCR beta CDR3 regions underwent amplification using RNA transcripts as the source. A first-round RT-PCR of the TCR CDR3 used the HTBI primer set. TCRdb analysed the multiplex PCR reads with MiXCR anew, one entry per CDR3 protein. The sample records 600,000 to 650,000 distinct CDR3 sequences, less than 25% being singletons. The sequenced material came from blood. These receptors all stem from a man aged 30 to 45 with Graves' ophthalmopathy.

This sequence joins TRBV10-3 and TRBJ1-5, with 7 bases lining up with TRBD1. V trimming: 5 bases; J trimming: 3 bases; junction bases outside the gene matches: 4. Germline V lookup: CDR1 ENHRY, CDR2 SYGVKD. CDR3 size: 14 residues. DNA of the CDR3: TGTGCCATCAGTCAAGACAGGGTCAATCAGCCCCAGCATTTT. This codes for CAISQDRVNQPQHF.

This clonotype was seen only a few times. The rearrangement links TRBV5-4 to TRBJ2-3; D is undetermined. V was shortened by 3 bases and J by 5 bases, with 13 bases between the two germline ends. The germline CDR1 and CDR2 sequences are SGHNT and YYREEE (reference sequence). The CDR3 is 14 residues long. The chain's CDR3 is CASSSEWDGDTQYF. CDR3 nucleotide sequence: TGTGCCAGCAGCTCCGAATGGGATGGAGATACGCAGTATTTT.

This chain uses TRBV10-3 with TRBJ1-1; 7 bases are a match to TRBD1. The trim removed 7 bases at V and 1 base at J, leaving 6 bases unmatched. The CDR3 is 14 amino acids. Per germline, CDR1 ENHRY and CDR2 SYGVKD. The CDR3 region has the DNA TGTGCCATCATGCAGGGGGGGAGGAACACTGAAGCTTTCTTT. Translated, it gives CAIMQGGRNTEAFF.

This clonotype appeared many times. V usage is TRBV13 and J usage is TRBJ2-7; 11 bases agree with TRBD1. This CDR3 is built from 14 residues. The germline CDR1 and CDR2 sequences are PRHDT and FYEKMQ (reference sequence). The V gene end was trimmed by 5 bases and the J gene end by 6 bases; junction bases not matched to a gene: 6. The CDR3 is CASSGRTGGSEQYF. The CDR3 nucleotides are TGTGCCAGCAGCGGTCGGACAGGGGGCTCCGAGCAGTACTTC. Together with reference TRBV13 and TRBJ2-7, the CDR3 gives the full variable domain: AAGVIQSPRHLIKEKRETATLKCYPIPRHDTVYWYQQGPGQDPQFLISFYEKMQSDKGSIPDRFSAQQFSDYHSELNMSSLELGDSALYFCASSGRTGGSEQYFGPGTRLTVT.

This clonotype has ten or more counts. The CDR3 coding sequence is TGTGCCAGCAGTTTAAGGTGGGGTGGGGGCACAGATACGCAGTATTTT. As protein: CASSLRWGGGTDTQYF. This rearrangement joins TRBV28 to TRBJ2-3; no clear D. From germline, CDR1 is MDHEN and CDR2 SYDVKM. V shed 2 bases and J shed 1 base, with 13 bases lying between them. This CDR3 region has 16 residues.

V gene TRBV11-2 combines with J gene TRBJ2-3; 8 nucleotides align to TRBD1. Trimming removed 5 bases from V and 2 bases from J; junction bases left unmatched: 9. CDR1 SGHAT and CDR2 FQNNGV come from the germline V gene. The CDR3 loop spans 16 amino acids. The CDR3 protein is CASSRTGRPHTDTQYF. Written as DNA, the CDR3 is TGTGCCAGCAGCAGGACAGGGCGCCCACACACAGATACGCAGTATTTT.

This clonotype was seen at least ten times. V usage is TRBV28 and J usage is TRBJ2-7; 9 bases are shared with TRBD1. Losses at the gene ends were 2 bases for V and 6 bases for J; bases not matched to a gene: 8. CDR1 is MDHEN, CDR2 SYDVKM, per germline. The length of the CDR3 is 15 residues. The CDR3 DNA follows: TGTGCCAGCAGTTTACGGAAGGACAGGGGTCGCGAGCAGTACTTC. The encoded protein is CASSLRKDRGREQYF.

The chain links TRBV5-1 to TRBJ2-7, with 8 positions matching TRBD1. V lost 4 bases to trimming and J lost 4 bases; unmatched junction nucleotides: 7. The germline V gene encodes CDR1 SGHRS and CDR2 YFSETQ. The CDR3 is 14 amino acids. CDR3 sequence: CASSDGQGLYEQYF. The CDR3 DNA is TGCGCCAGCAGCGACGGACAGGGCCTATACGAGCAGTACTTC. Drawing the rest from reference TRBV5-1 and TRBJ2-7, the complete variable domain is KAGVTQTPRYLIKTRGQQVTLSCSPISGHRSVSWYQQTPGQGLQFLFEYFSETQRNKGNFPGRFSGRQFSNSRSEMNVSTLELGDSALYLCASSDGQGLYEQYFGPGTRLTVT.

There are many counts of this clonotype. This chain links TRBV6-2 or TRBV6-3 with TRBJ1-1; D is uncertain. Trimming stripped 6 bases from V and 1 base from J, with 15 bases between. The CDR3 length is 15 residues. Germline CDR1 reads MNHEY; CDR2 reads SVGEGT. For the CDR3, the DNA is TGTGCCAGCAGAAAGGATGACGGATGGAACACTGAAGCTTTCTTT. Protein sequence: CASRKDDGWNTEAFF.

This clonotype was seen a handful of times. The chain joins TRBV25-1 to TRBJ1-1; D is unresolved. V was pared by 1 base and J by 11 bases, with 14 bases between. This CDR3 region has 13 residues. Per the germline V gene, CDR1 is MGHDK and CDR2 is SYGVNS. CDR3 amino acids: CASSESGGHSAFF. Here the CDR3 DNA reads TGTGCCAGCAGTGAATCCGGCGGGCACTCCGCTTTCTTT.